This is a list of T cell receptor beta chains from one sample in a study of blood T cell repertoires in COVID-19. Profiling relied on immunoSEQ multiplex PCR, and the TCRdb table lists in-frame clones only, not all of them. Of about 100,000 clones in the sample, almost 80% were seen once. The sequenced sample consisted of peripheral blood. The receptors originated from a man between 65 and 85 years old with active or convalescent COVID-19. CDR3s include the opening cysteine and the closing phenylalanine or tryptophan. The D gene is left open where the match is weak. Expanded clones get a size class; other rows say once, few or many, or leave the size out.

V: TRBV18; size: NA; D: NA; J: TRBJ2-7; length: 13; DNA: TGTGCCAGCTCACCGGAGGTAACCTACGAGCAGTACTTC; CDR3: CASSPEVTYEQYF
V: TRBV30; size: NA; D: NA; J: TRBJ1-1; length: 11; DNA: TGTGCCTGGAAAGCGAACACTGAAGCTTTCTTT; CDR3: CAWKANTEAFF
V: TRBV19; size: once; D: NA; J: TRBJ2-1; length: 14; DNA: TGTGCCAGTGCGACCGAGGGGGGGGACAATGAGCAGTTCTTC; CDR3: CASATEGGDNEQFF
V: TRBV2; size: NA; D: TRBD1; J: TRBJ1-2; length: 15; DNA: TGTGCCAGCAGCGAGACCCAGGGGGCTGGCTATGGCTACACCTTC; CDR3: CASSETQGAGYGYTF
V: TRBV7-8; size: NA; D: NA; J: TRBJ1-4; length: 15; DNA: TGTGCCAGCAGCTTAAAAAGCGCAACTAATGAAAAACTGTTTTTT; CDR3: CASSLKSATNEKLFF
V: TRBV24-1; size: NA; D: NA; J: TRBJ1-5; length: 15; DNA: TGTGCCACCAGTGCCCCCCGGACAGTAGGTCCGCCCCAGCATTTT; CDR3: CATSAPRTVGPPQHF
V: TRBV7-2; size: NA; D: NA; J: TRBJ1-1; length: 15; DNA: TGTGCCAGCAGCTCCCCGGCCGGGACTAACACTGAAGCTTTCTTT; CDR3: CASSSPAGTNTEAFF
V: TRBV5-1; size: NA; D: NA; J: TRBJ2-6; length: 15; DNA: TGCGCCAGCATCGCCGGGGTAACTGGGGCCAACGTCCTGACTTTC; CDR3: CASIAGVTGANVLTF
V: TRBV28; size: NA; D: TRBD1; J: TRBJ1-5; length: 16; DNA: TGTGCCAGCAGTTTTTGGGACAGGGGCAAGGATCAGCCCCAGCATTTT; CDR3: CASSFWDRGKDQPQHF
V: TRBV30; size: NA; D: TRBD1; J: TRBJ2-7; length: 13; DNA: TGTGCCTGGATGGACAGGGCCGCCTACGAGCAGTACTTC; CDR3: CAWMDRAAYEQYF
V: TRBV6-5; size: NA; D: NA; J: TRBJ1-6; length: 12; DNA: TGTGCCAGCAGCCATAGATATTCACCCCTCCACTTT; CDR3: CASSHRYSPLHF
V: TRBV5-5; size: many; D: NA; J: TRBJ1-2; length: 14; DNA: TGTGCCAGCAGCCCGACAGCAGCTAACTATGGCTACACCTTC; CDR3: CASSPTAANYGYTF
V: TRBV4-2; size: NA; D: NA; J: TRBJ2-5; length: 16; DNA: TGTGCCAGCAGCCAAGCTTCCGGGACTCTTCAAGAGACCCAGTACTTC; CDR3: CASSQASGTLQETQYF
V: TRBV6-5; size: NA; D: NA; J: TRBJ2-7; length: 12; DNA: TGTGCCAGCACCGAAGGCGGCTACGAGCAGTACTTC; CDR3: CASTEGGYEQYF
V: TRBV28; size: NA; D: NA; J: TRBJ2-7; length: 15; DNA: TGTGCCAGCAGCCTAGGGGGGGTTCCTCTCTACGAGCAGTACTTC; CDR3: CASSLGGVPLYEQYF
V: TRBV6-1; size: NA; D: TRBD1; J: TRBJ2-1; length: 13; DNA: TGTGCCAGCAGTGAGGGACAGGGGCATGAGCAGTTCTTC; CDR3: CASSEGQGHEQFF
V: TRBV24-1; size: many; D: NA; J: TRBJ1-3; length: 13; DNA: TGTGCCACCAGACCCAGCTCTGGAAACACCATATATTTT; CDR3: CATRPSSGNTIYF
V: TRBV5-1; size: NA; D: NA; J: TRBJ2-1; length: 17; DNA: TGCGCCAGCAGCCCACAATTCCCCCAGGGGCGTTACAATGAGCAGTTCTTC; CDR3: CASSPQFPQGRYNEQFF
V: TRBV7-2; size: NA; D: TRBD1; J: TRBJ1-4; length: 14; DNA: TGTGCCAGCAGCTTAGACAGGGGTGGTGAAAAACTGTTTTTT; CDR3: CASSLDRGGEKLFF
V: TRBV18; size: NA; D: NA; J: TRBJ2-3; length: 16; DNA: TGTGCCAGCTCACCAAGCAGGGCGAGGAGCACAGATACGCAGTATTTT; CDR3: CASSPSRARSTDTQYF
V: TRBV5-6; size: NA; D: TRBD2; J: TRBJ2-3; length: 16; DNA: TGTGCCAGCAGCTGGACTAGCGGGGGTGCCCTAGATACGCAGTATTTT; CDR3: CASSWTSGGALDTQYF
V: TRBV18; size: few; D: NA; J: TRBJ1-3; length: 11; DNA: TGTGCCAGCTCCCTCCGGAACACCATATATTTT; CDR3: CASSLRNTIYF
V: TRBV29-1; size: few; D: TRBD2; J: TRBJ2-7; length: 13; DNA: TGCAGCGTCCAGCGAGCGGGAGGCAGGGAGCAGTACTTC; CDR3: CSVQRAGGREQYF
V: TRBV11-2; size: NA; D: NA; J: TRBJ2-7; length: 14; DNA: TGTGCCAGCAGCTTAGTTGCAGGGGACTACGAGCAGTACTTC; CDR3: CASSLVAGDYEQYF
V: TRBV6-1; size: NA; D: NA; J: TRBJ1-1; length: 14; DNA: TGTGCCAGCAGTGACGGCCAGGGGAACACTGAAGCTTTCTTT; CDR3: CASSDGQGNTEAFF
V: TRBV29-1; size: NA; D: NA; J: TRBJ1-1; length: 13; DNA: TGCAGCGTTGAGGGGGGGCTGAGCACTGAAGCTTTCTTT; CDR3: CSVEGGLSTEAFF
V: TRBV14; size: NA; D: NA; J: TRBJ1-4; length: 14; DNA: TGTGCCAGCAGCGGCCCGGGAGCAGGCGAAAAACTGTTTTTT; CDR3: CASSGPGAGEKLFF
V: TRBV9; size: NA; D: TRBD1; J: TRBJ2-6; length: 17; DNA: TGTGCCAGCAGCGTAACGGGGACAGCCTCTGGGGCCAACGTCCTGACTTTC; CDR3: CASSVTGTASGANVLTF
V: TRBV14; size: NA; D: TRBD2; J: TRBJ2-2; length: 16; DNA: TGTGCCAGCAGCCACCCCCGGCTAGCGGGGGCCGGGGAGCTGTTTTTT; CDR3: CASSHPRLAGAGELFF
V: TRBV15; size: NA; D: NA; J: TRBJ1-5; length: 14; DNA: TGTGCCACCAGCAGAGAGCAGCGTGGTCAGCCCCAGCATTTT; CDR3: CATSREQRGQPQHF
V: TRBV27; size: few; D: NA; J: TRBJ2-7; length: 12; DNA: TGTGCCACCCGGGACTTCTCCTACGAGCAGTACTTC; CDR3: CATRDFSYEQYF
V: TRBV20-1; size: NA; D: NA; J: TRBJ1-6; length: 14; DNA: TGCAGTGCTAGTCAGGTGGTGAGTAATTCACCCCTCCACTTT; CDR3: CSASQVVSNSPLHF
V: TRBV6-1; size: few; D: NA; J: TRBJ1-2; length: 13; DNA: TGTGCCAGCAGTGAGAGAGGGGGATATGGCTACACCTTC; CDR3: CASSERGGYGYTF
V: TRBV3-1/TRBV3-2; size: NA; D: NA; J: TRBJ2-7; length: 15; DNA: TGTGCCAGCAGCCAAGCGGGATGGACGGACTACGAGCAGTACTTC; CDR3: CASSQAGWTDYEQYF
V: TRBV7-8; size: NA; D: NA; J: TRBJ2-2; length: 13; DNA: TGTGCCAGCAGGGGCGGGGGCTCCGGGGAGCTGTTTTTT; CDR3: CASRGGGSGELFF
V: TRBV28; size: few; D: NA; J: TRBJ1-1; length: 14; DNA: TGTGCCAGCACCCGGGACATCATGAACACTGAAGCTTTCTTT; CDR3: CASTRDIMNTEAFF
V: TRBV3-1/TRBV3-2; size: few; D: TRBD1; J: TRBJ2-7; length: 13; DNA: TGTGCCAGCAGCAGACAGGGGGCTTACGAGCAGTACTTC; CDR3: CASSRQGAYEQYF
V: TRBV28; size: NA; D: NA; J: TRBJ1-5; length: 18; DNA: TGTGCCAGCAGTTTAGCGTGGGCAGGGCAATATAGCAATCAGCCCCAGCATTTT; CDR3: CASSLAWAGQYSNQPQHF
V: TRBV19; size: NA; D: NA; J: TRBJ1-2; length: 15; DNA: TGTGCCAGTAACGAAGGGCCTTGGGGGGGCTATGGCTACACCTTC; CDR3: CASNEGPWGGYGYTF